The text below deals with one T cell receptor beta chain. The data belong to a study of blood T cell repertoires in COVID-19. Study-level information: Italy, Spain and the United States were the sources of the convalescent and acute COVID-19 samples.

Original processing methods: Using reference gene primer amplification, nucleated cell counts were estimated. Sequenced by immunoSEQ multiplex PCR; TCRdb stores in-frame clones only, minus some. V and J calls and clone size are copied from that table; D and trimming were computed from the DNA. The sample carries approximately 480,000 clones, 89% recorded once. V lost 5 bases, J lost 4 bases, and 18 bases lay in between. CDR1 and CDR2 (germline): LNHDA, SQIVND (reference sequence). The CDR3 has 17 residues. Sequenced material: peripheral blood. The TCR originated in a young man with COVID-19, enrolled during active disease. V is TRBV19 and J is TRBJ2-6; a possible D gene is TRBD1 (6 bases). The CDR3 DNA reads TGTGCCAGTAGTGCCCGTTCAGGGGCGGCGGGGGCCAACGTCCTGACTTTC. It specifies CASSARSGAAGANVLTF.